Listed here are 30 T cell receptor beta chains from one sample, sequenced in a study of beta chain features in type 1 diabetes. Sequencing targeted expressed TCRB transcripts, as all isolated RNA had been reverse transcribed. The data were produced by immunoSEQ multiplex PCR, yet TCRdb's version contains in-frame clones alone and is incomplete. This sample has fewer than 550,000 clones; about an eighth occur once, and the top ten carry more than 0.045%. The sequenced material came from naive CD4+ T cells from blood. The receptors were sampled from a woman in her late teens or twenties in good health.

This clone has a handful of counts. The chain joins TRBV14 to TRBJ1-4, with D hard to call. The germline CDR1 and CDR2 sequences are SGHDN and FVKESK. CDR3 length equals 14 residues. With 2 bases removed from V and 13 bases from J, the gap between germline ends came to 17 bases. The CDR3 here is CASSQHSWGESLFF. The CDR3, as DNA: TGTGCCAGCAGCCAACATTCTTGGGGAGAATCACTGTTTTTT.

CDR3 residues: CAISDRATTYEQYF. CDR3 nucleotide sequence: TGTGCCATCAGTGACCGGGCTACCACCTACGAGCAGTACTTC. This chain links TRBV10-3 with TRBJ2-7; D is uncertain. This CDR3 is built from 14 residues. V dropped 3 bases and J dropped 2 bases, with 11 bases sitting between them. CDR1 is ENHRY, CDR2 SYGVKD, per germline.

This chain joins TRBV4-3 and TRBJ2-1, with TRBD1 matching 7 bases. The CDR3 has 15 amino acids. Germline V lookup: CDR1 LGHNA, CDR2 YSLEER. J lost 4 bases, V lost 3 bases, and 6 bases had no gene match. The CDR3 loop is CASSQEDRFYNEQFF. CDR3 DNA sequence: TGCGCCAGCAGCCAGGAGGACAGGTTTTACAATGAGCAGTTCTTC.

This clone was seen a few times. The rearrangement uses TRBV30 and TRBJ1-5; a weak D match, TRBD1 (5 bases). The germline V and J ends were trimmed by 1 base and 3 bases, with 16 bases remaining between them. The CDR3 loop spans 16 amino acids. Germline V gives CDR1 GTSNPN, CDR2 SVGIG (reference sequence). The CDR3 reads CAWSGPGRGYNQPQHF. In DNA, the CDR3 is TGTGCCTGGAGTGGCCCGGGGCGGGGTTACAATCAGCCCCAGCATTTT.

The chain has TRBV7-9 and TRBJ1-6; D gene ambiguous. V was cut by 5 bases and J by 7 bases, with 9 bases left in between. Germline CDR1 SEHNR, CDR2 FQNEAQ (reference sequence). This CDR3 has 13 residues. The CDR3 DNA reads TGTGCCAGCAGCCTTACTCTAAATTCACCCCTCCACTTT. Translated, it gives CASSLTLNSPLHF. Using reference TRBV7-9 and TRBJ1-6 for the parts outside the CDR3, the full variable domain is DTGVSQNPRHKITKRGQNVTFRCDPISEHNRLYWYRQTLGQGPEFLTYFQNEAQLEKSRLLSDRFSAERPKGSFSTLEIQRTEQGDSAMYLCASSLTLNSPLHFGNGTRLTVT.

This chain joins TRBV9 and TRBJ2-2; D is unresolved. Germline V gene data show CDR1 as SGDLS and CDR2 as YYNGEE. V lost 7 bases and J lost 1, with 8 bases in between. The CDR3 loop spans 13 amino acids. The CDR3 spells CASSRGNTGELFF. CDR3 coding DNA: TGTGCCAGCTCACGCGGGAACACCGGGGAGCTGTTTTTT.

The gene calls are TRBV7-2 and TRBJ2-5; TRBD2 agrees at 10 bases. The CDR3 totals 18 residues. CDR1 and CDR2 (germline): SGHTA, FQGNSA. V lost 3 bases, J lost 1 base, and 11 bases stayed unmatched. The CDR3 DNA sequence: TGTGCCAGCAGCTTCGACTCTAGCGGGGGCCTTTCCCAAGAGACCCAGTACTTC. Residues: CASSFDSSGGLSQETQYF.

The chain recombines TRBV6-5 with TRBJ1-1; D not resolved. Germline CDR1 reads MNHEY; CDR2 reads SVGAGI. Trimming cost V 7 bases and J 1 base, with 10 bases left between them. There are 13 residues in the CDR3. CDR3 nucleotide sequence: TGTGCCAGCACCTCCTGGGGGAACACTGAAGCTTTCTTT. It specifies CASTSWGNTEAFF.

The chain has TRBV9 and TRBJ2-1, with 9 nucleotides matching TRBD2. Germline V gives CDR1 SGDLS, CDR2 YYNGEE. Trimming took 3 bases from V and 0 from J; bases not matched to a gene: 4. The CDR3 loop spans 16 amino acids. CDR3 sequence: CASSAQTSGSYNEQFF. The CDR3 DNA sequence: TGTGCCAGCAGCGCGCAGACTAGCGGCTCCTACAATGAGCAGTTCTTC.

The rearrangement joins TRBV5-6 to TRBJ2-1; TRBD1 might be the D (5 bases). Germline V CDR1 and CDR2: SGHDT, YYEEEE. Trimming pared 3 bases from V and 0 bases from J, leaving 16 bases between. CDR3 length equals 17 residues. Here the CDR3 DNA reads TGTGCCAGCAGCTGGAACCCGACAGCGAGCTCCTACAATGAGCAGTTCTTC. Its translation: CASSWNPTASSYNEQFF.

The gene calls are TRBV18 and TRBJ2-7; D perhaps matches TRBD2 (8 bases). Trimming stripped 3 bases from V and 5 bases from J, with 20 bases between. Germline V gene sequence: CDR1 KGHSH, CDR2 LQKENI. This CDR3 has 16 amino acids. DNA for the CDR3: TGTGCCAGCTCACCGCTACTAGCGGCCAGGGGGGACGAGCAGTACTTC. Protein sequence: CASSPLLAARGDEQYF.

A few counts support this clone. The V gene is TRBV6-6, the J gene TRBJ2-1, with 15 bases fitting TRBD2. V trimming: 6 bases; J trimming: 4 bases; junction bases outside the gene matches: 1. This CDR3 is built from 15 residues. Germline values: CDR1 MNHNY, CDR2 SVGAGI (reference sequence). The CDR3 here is CASRGTSGRYNEQFF. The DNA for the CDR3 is TGTGCCAGCAGGGGGACTAGCGGGAGGTACAATGAGCAGTTCTTC.

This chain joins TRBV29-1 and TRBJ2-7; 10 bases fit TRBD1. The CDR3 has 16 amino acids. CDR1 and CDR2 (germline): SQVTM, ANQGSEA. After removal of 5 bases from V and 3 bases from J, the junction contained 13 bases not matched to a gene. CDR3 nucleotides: TGCAGCGTTTCCCCATCGAACCGGGACAGGGGCTACGAGCAGTACTTC. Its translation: CSVSPSNRDRGYEQYF.

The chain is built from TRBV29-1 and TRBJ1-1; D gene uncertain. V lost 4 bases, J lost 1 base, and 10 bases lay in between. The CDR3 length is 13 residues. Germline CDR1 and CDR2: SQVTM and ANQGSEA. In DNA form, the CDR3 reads TGCAGCGTTGGCGGGCACTCGAACACTGAAGCTTTCTTT. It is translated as CSVGGHSNTEAFF.

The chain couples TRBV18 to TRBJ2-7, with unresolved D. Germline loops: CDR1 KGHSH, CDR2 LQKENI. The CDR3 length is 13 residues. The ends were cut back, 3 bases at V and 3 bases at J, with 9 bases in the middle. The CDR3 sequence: CASSPGLNYEQYV. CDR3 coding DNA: TGTGCCAGCTCACCTGGCTTGAACTACGAGCAGTACGTC.

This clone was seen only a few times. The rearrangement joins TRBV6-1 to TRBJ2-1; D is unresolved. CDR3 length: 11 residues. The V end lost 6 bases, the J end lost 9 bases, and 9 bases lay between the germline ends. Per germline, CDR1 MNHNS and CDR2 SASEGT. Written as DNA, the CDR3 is TGTGCCAGCAGATTATACGGTGAGCAGTTCTTC. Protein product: CASRLYGEQFF.

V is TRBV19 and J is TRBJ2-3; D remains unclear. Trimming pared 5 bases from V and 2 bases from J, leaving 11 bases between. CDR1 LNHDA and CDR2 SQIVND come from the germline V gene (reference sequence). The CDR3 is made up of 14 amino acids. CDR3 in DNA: TGTGCCAGTAGTCCTACCACGTTCACAGATACGCAGTATTTT. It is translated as CASSPTTFTDTQYF.

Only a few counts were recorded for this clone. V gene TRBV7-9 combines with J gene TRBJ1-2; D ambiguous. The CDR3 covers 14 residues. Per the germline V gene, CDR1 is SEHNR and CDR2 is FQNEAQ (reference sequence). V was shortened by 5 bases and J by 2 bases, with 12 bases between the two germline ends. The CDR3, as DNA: TGTGCCAGCAGCCGGGAGGAGATAAACTATGGCTACACCTTC. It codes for CASSREEINYGYTF.

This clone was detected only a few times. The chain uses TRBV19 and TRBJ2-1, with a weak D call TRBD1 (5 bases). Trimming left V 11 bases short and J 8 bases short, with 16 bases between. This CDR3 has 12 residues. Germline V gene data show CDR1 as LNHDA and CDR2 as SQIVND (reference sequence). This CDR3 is CASIGARYEQFF. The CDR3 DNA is TGTGCCTCCATAGGGGCTCGATATGAGCAGTTCTTC.

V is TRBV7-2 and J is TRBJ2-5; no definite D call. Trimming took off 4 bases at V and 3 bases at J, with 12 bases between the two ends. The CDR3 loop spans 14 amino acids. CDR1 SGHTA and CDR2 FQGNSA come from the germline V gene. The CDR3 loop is CASSWHTVEETQYF. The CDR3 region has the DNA TGTGCCAGCAGCTGGCATACGGTCGAAGAGACCCAGTACTTC.

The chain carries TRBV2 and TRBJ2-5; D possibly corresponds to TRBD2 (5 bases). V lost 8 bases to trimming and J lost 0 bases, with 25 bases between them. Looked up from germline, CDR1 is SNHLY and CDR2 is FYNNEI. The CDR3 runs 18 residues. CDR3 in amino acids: CASLGSGYRGSHQETQYF. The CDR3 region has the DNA TGTGCCAGCCTGGGGTCGGGATACAGAGGCAGTCACCAAGAGACCCAGTACTTC.

This CDR3 is CASSLIELADTGELFF. CDR3 sequence (DNA): TGTGCCAGCAGCTTAATCGAACTAGCGGACACCGGGGAGCTGTTTTTT. The chain couples TRBV7-9 to TRBJ2-2, with 8 bases that match TRBD2. CDR1 SEHNR and CDR2 FQNEAQ come from the germline V gene (reference sequence). Trimming removed 2 bases from V and 3 bases from J; junction bases left unmatched: 5. This CDR3 is built from 16 residues.

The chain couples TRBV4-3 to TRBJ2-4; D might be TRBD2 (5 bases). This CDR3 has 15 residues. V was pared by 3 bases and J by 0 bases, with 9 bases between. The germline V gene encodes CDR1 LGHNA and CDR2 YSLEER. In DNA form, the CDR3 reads TGCGCCAGCAGCCATCTTGGACTAGCCAAAAACATTCAGTACTTC. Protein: CASSHLGLAKNIQYF.

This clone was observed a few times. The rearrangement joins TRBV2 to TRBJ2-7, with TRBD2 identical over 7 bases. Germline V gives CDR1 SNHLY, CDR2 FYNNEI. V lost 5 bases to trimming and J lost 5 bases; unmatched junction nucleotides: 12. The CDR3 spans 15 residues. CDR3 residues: CASSKGQASGDEQYF. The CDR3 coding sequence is TGTGCCAGCAGTAAAGGTCAAGCTAGCGGCGACGAGCAGTACTTC. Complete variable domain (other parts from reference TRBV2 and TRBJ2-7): EPEVTQTPSHQVTQMGQEVILRCVPISNHLYFYWYRQILGQKVEFLVSFYNNEISEKSEIFDDQFSVERPDGSNFTLKIRSTKLEDSAMYFCASSKGQASGDEQYFGPGTRLTVT.

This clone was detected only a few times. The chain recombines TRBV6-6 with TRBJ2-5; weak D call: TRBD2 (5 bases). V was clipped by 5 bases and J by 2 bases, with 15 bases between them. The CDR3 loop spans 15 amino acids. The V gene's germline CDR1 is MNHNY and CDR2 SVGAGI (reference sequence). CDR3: CASSLTGLRQETQYF. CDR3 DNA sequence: TGTGCCAGCAGTCTCACCGGACTCAGACAAGAGACCCAGTACTTC.

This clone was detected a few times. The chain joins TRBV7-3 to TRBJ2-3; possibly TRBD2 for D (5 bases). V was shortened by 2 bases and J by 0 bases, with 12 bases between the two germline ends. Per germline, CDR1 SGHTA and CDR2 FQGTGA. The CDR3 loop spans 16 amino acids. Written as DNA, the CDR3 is TGTGCCAGCAGCTTAGTCGGGGTTGGTAGCACAGATACGCAGTATTTT. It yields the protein CASSLVGVGSTDTQYF.

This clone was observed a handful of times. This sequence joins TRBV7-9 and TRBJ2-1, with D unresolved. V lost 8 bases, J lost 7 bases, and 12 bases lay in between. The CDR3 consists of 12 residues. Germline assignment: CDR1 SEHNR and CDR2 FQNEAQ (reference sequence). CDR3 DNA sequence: TGTGCCAGCTCCCAAACAAGAAATGAGCAGTTCTTC. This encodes CASSQTRNEQFF.

Here the CDR3 reads CASAHVSGANVLTF. The DNA for the CDR3 is TGTGCCAGCGCACACGTCTCTGGGGCCAACGTCCTGACTTTC. The chain combines TRBV27 with TRBJ2-6; D not certain. The CDR3 has 14 residues. Per the germline V gene, CDR1 is MNHEY and CDR2 is SMNVEV (reference sequence). V was shortened by 8 bases and J by 0 bases, with 8 bases between the two germline ends.

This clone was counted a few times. CDR3 DNA: TGTGCCAGCAGCGTAGCCGGGACAGCAAATGAAAAACTGTTTTTT. Translated, it gives CASSVAGTANEKLFF. The chain is built from TRBV9 and TRBJ1-4; 7 bases are a match to TRBD1. The junction had 4 bases not matched to a gene; V was cut back by 0 bases and J by 5 bases. The CDR3 is 15 residues long. The germline CDR1 and CDR2 sequences are SGDLS and YYNGEE. Full variable domain (missing parts from reference TRBV9 and TRBJ1-4): DSGVTQTPKHLITATGQRVTLRCSPRSGDLSVYWYQQSLDQGLQFLIQYYNGEERAKGNILERFSAQQFPDLHSELNLSSLELGDSALYFCASSVAGTANEKLFFGSGTQLSVL.

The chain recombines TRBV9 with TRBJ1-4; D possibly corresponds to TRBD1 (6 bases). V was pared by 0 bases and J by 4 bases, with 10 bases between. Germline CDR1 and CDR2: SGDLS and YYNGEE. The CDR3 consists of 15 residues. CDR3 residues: CASSVEGGFNEKLFF. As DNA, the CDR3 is TGTGCCAGCAGCGTAGAGGGGGGATTTAATGAAAAACTGTTTTTT.